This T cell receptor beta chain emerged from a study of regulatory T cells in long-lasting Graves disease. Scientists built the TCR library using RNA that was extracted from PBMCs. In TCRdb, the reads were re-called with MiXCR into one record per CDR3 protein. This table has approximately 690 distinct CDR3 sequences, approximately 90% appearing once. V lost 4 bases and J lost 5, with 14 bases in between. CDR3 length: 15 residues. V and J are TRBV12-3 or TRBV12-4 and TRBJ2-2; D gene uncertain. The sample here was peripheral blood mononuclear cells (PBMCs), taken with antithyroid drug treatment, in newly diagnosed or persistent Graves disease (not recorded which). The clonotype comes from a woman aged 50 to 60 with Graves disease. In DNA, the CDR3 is TGTGCCAGCAGTTATACCGGGCTCCGAACCGGGGAGCTGTTTTTT. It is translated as CASSYTGLRTGELFF.